This TCR beta chain appears in the sequencing data of a study of kidney transplant recipient with SARS-CoV-2 infection. Trimming removed 6 bases from V and 11 bases from J; junction bases left unmatched: 15. Germline V gives CDR1 DFQATT, CDR2 SNEGSKA (reference sequence). The CDR3 is 14 residues long. TCRdb re-analysed the reads in MiXCR, keeping a single row per CDR3 protein. The repertoire has under 250,000 distinct CDR3 sequences, around 30% of them found once; the top ten carry almost 7.5%. In the case of this clonotype: One base away lies a much larger clone, so this may be a sequencing read error.

This specimen consisted of a blood sample, obtained at baseline and between days 110 and 120 from a kidney transplant recipient. The sequence came from a male patient aged 25-45 years who had COVID-19 and was a kidney transplant recipient. A share of the T cells may be of graft donor origin. V and J are TRBV20-1 and TRBJ2-5; TRBD1 agrees at 10 bases. For the CDR3, the DNA is TGCAGTGCGGCCACGGGACAGGGGTACTACGGGCAGTACTTC. This encodes CSAATGQGYYGQYF.